The text below deals with one TCR beta chain. Its antigen is currently unknown. These data belong to a study of CD8 T cells in Susac syndrome. Overall study: When blood was drawn, the patients with Susac syndrome were therapy-naive, on corticosteroids, or on intravenous immunoglobulin alone. Regarding the study as a whole: The study conceded that its TCR sequencing and HLA analysis involved relatively few individuals.

Trimming removed 3 bases at V and 4 bases at J, with 8 bases between. CDR1 is SGDLS and CDR2 is YYNGEE in the germline V gene. The CDR3 is 13 residues long. RNA was extracted with the RNeasy kit, and a quantity of roughly 0.45 to 1 ug was reverse transcribed using random hexamers. The immunoSEQ assay covered 54 Vbeta and 13 Jbeta segments for CDR3. TCRdb reprocessed the immunoSEQ multiplex PCR reads via MiXCR and lists one record per CDR3 protein. The repertoire holds 80,000 or so distinct CDR3 sequences, with approximately 96% as singletons. The sequenced target, TCR beta, came from blood CD8+ and CD4+ T cells.

This sequence was found in a human donor with Susac syndrome. Sequencing was done on a sample of CD8+ T cells from PBMCs. J is TRBJ2-1 and V is TRBV9, with D hard to call. CDR3 nucleotides: TGTGCCAGCAGCGCCCCGCTTTACAATGAGCAGTTCTTC. It translates to CASSAPLYNEQFF.